This T cell receptor beta chain was sequenced during a study of T cell repertoires in cytomegalovirus infection. Study in general: Selected CMV epitopes included recently identified HLA-C-restricted ones as well as well-studied HLA-B-restricted ones. Study results and limitations: There were HLA-C-restricted CMV-specific TCR beta clonotypes dominating the ex vivo response. Public TCR beta family frequency separated CMV-and-HLA carriers, including in an independent cohort.

From the reads, TCRdb called clonotypes with MiXCR, one entry per CDR3 protein. This table holds tens of thousands of distinct CDR3 sequences, about 20% found once. Turning to this clonotype: The target antigen is unknown.

CDR1 and CDR2 (germline): LGHNA, YSLEER. V was clipped by 0 bases and J by 3 bases, with 8 bases between them. This CDR3 comprises 14 residues. The chain employs TRBV4-3 and TRBJ1-1; the D gene is possibly TRBD1 (5 bases). This receptor was identified in a human donor in good health (CMV status not recorded). Some clones in this sample may be carry-over from other donors' samples. The sequencing used CD8+ T cells from cultured PBMCs, collected from culture after CMV antigen stimulation. This CDR3 reads CASSQERGHTEAFF. In nucleotides, the CDR3 is TGCGCCAGCAGCCAAGAAAGGGGCCACACTGAAGCTTTCTTT.